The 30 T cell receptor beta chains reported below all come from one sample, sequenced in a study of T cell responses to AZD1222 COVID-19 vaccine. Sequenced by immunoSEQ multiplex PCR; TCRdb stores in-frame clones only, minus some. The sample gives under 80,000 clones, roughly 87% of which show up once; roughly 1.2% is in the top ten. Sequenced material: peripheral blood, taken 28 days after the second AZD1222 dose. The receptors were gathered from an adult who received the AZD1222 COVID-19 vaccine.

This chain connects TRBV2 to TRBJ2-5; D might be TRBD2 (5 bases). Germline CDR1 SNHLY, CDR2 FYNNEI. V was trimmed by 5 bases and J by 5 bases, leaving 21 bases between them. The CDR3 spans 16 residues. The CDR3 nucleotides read TGTGCCAGCAGTCTCTGGTATGAGGGAACTGGGGAGACCCAGTACTTC. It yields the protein CASSLWYEGTGETQYF.

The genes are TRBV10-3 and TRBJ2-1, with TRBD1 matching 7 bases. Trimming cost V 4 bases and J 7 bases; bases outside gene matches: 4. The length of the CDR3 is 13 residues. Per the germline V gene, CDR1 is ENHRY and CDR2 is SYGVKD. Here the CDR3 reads CAISGVTGNEQFF. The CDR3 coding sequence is TGTGCCATCAGTGGCGTGACAGGGAATGAGCAGTTCTTC.

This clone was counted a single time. CDR3 amino acids: CASSPDRVANQPQHF. The CDR3 DNA reads TGTGCCAGCTCACCCGACAGGGTGGCGAATCAGCCCCAGCATTTT. This chain joins TRBV18 and TRBJ1-5; TRBD1 matches 7 bases. Germline assignment: CDR1 KGHSH and CDR2 LQKENI. Trimming at V came to 3 bases and at J to 4 bases, leaving 6 bases not matched to a gene. The length of the CDR3 is 15 residues.

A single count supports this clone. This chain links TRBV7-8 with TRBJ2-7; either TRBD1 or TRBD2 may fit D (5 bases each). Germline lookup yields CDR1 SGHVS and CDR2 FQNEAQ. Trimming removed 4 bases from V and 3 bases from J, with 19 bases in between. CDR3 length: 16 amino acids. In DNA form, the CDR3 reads TGTGCCAGCAGCTCCACTCCGAGGGGCAGCAGCTACGAGCAGTACTTC. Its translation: CASSSTPRGSSYEQYF.

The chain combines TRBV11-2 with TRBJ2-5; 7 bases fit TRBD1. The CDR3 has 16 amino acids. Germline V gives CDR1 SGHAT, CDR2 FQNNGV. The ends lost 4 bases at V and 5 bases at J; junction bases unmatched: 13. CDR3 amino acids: CASSSPSTGKEETQYF. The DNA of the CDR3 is TGTGCCAGCAGCTCTCCCTCGACAGGGAAGGAGGAGACCCAGTACTTC.

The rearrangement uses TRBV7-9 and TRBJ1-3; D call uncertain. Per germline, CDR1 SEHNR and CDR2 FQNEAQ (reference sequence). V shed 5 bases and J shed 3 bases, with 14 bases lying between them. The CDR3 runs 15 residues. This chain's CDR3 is CASSLEWQVGNTIYF. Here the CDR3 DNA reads TGTGCCAGCAGCCTCGAATGGCAGGTTGGAAACACCATATATTTT.

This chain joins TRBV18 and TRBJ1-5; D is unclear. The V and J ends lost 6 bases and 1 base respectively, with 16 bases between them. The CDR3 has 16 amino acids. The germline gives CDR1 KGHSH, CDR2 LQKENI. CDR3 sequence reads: CASSPASGGSNQPQHF. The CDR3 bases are TGTGCCAGCTCTCCGGCGTCCGGAGGGAGCAATCAGCCCCAGCATTTT.

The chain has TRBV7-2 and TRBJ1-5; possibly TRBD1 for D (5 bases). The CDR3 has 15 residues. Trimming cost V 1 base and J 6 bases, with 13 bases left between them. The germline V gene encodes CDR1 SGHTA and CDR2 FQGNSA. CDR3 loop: CASSLGSGTGQPQHF. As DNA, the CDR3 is TGTGCCAGCAGCTTAGGCTCAGGGACGGGTCAGCCCCAGCATTTT.

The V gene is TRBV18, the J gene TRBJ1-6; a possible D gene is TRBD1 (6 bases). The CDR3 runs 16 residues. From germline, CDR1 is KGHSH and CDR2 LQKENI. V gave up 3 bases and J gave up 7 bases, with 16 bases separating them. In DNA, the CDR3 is TGTGCCAGCTCACCTACAACAGGGAACGCAAATTCACCCCTCCACTTT. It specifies CASSPTTGNANSPLHF.

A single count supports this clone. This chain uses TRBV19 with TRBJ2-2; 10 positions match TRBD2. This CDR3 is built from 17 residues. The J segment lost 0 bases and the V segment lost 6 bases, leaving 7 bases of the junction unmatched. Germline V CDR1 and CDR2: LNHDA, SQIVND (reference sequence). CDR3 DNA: TGTGCCAGTAGGGCCCCACTAGCGGGATCGAACACCGGGGAGCTGTTTTTT. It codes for CASRAPLAGSNTGELFF.

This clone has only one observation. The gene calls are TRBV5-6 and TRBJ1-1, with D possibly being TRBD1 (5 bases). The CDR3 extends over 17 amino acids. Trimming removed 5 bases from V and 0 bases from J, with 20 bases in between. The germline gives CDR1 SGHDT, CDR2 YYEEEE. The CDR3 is CASSLRGDGGMNTEAFF. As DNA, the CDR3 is TGTGCCAGCAGTTTGAGGGGAGATGGTGGGATGAACACTGAAGCTTTCTTT. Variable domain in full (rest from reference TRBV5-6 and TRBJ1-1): DAGVTQSPTHLIKTRGQQVTLRCSPKSGHDTVSWYQQALGQGPQFIFQYYEEEERQRGNFPDRFSGHQFPNYSSELNVNALLLGDSALYLCASSLRGDGGMNTEAFFGQGTRLTVV.

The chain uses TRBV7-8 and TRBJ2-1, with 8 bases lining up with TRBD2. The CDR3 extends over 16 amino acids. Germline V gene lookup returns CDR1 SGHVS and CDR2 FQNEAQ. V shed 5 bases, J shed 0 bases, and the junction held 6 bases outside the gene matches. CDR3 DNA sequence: TGTGCCAGCAGCACGCGGACTAGCACCTCCTACAATGAGCAGTTCTTC. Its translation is CASSTRTSTSYNEQFF.

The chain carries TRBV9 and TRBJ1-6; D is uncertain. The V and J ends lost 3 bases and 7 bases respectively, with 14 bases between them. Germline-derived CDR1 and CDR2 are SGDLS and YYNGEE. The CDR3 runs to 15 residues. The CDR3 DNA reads TGTGCCAGCAGCGGAGGAGGGCCCCTCAATTCACCCCTCCACTTT. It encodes CASSGGGPLNSPLHF.

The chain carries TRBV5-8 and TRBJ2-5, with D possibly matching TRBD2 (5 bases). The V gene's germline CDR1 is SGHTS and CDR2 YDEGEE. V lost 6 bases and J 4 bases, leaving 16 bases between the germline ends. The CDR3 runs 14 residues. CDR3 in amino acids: CASIPFEGLETQYF. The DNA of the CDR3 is TGTGCCAGCATCCCTTTCGAGGGTCTAGAGACCCAGTACTTC.

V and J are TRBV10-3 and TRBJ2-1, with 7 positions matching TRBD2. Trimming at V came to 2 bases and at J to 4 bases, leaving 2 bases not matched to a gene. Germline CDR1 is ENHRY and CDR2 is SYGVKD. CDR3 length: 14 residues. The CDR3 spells CAISESGTYNEQFF. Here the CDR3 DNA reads TGTGCCATCAGTGAGAGCGGGACTTACAATGAGCAGTTCTTC.

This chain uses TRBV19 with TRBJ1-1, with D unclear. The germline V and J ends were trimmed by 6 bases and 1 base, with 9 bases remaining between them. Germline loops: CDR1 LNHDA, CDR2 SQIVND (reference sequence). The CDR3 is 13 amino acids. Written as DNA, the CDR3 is TGTGCCAGTAGGGGTCGTACGAACACTGAAGCTTTCTTT. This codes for CASRGRTNTEAFF. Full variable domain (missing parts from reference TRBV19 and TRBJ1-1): DGGITQSPKYLFRKEGQNVTLSCEQNLNHDAMYWYRQDPGQGLRLIYYSQIVNDFQKGDIAEGYSVSREKKESFPLTVTSAQKNPTAFYLCASRGRTNTEAFFGQGTRLTVV.

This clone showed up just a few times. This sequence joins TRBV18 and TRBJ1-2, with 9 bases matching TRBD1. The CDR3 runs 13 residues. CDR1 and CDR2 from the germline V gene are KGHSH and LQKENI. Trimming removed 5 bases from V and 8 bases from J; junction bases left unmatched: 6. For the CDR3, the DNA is TGTGCCAGCTCATTACAGGGGGCACAAGGCTACACCTTC. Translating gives CASSLQGAQGYTF.

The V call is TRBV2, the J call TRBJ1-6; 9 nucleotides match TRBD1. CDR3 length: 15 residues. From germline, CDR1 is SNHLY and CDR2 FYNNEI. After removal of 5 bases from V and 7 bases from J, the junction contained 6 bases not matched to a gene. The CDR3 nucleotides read TGTGCCAGCAGTAGCGACAGGGGGAACAATTCACCCCTCCACTTT. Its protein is CASSSDRGNNSPLHF.

CDR3 coding DNA: TGTGCCAGTAGTAGAGCAGGGACTGATCGGGGCTACACCTTC. The encoded protein is CASSRAGTDRGYTF. The chain is built from TRBV19 and TRBJ1-2, with D possibly TRBD1 on 5 matching bases. This CDR3 spans 14 amino acids. The V and J ends lost 4 bases and 8 bases respectively, with 17 bases between them. Germline lookup yields CDR1 LNHDA and CDR2 SQIVND (reference sequence). Full variable domain (remainder filled in from reference TRBV19 and TRBJ1-2): DGGITQSPKYLFRKEGQNVTLSCEQNLNHDAMYWYRQDPGQGLRLIYYSQIVNDFQKGDIAEGYSVSREKKESFPLTVTSAQKNPTAFYLCASSRAGTDRGYTFGSGTRLTVV.

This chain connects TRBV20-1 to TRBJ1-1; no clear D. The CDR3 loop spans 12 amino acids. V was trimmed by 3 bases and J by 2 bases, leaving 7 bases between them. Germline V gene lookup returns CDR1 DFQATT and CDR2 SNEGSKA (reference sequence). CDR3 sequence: CSASYLNTEAFF. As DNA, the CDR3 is TGCAGTGCTAGTTACTTAAACACTGAAGCTTTCTTT.

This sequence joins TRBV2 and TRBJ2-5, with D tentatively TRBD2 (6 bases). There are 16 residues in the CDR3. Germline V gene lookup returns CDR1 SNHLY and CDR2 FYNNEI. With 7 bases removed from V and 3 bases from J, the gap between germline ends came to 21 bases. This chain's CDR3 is CASTRAPTGSEETQYF. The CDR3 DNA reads TGTGCCAGCACCCGGGCCCCAACCGGGAGCGAAGAGACCCAGTACTTC.

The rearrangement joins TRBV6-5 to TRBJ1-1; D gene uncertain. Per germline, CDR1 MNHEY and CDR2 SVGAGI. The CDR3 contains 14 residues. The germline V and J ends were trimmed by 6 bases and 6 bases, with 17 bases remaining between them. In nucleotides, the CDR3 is TGTGCCAGCAGGCCGCCCCCCCGAGAAGCTGAAGCTTTCTTT. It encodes CASRPPPREAEAFF.

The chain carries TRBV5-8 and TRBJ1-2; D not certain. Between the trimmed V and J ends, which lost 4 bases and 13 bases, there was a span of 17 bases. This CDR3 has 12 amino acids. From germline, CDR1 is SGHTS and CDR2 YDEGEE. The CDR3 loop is CASSKGSRQGTF. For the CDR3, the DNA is TGTGCCAGCAGCAAGGGCTCACGACAAGGCACCTTC.

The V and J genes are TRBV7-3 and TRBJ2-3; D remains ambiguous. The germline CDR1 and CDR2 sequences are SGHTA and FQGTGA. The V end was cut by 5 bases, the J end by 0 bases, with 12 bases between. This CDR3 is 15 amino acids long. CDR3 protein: CASSLMGTSTDTQYF. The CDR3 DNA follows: TGTGCCAGCAGCCTCATGGGAACTAGCACAGATACGCAGTATTTT.

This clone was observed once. CDR3 coding DNA: TGTGCCGTCCGGGACAGGGGTACGGACTATGGCTACACCTTC. Its translation is CAVRDRGTDYGYTF. J is TRBJ1-2 and V is TRBV7-2, with 10 bases aligning to TRBD1. The V gene's germline CDR1 is SGHTA and CDR2 FQGNSA. The V gene end was trimmed by 11 bases and the J gene end by 3 bases; junction bases not matched to a gene: 9. This CDR3 is built from 14 residues.

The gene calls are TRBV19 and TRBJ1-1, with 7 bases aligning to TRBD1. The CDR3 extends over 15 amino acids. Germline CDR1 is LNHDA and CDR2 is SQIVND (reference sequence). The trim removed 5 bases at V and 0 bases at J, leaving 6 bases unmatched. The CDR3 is CASSPVDRVNTEAFF. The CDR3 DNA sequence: TGTGCCAGTAGTCCAGTCGACAGGGTGAACACTGAAGCTTTCTTT.

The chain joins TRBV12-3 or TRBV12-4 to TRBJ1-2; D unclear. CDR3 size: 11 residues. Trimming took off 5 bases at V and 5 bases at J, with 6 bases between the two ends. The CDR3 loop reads CASSENYGYTF. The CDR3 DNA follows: TGTGCCAGCAGTGAAAATTATGGCTACACCTTC.

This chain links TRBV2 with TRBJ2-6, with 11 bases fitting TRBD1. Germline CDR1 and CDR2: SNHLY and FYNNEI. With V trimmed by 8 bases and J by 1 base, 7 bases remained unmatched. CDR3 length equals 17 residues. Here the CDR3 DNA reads TGTGCCAGCGCCGGACAGGGGGCGGTATCTGGGGCCAACGTCCTGACTTTC. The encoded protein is CASAGQGAVSGANVLTF.

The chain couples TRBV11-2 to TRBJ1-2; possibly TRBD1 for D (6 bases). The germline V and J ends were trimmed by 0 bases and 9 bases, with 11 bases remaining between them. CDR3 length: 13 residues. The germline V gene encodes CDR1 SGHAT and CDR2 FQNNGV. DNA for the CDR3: TGTGCCAGCAGCTTAGATCGTAGGGGGAGCTACACCTTC. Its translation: CASSLDRRGSYTF.

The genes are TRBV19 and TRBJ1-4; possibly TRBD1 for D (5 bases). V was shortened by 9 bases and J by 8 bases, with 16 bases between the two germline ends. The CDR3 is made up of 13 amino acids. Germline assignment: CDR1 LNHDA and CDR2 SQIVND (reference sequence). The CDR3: CASGVLGREKLFF. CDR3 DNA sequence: TGTGCCAGCGGGGTTTTGGGGCGAGAAAAACTGTTTTTT.